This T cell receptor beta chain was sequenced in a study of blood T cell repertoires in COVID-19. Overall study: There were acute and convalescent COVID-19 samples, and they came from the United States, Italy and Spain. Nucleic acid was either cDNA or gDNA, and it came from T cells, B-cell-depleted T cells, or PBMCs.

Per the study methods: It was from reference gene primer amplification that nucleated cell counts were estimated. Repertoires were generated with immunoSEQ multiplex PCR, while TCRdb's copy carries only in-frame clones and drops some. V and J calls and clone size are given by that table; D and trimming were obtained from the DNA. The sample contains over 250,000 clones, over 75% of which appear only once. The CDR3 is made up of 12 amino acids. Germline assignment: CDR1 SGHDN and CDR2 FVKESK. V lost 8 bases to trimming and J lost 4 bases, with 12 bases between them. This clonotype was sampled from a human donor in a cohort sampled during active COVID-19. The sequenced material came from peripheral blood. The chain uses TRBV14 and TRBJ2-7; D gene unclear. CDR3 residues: CASPSGLYEQYF. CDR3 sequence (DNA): TGTGCCAGCCCTTCAGGCCTATACGAGCAGTACTTC.